The 4 T cell receptor beta chains below were found in one sample sequenced in a study of blood T cells in healthy people across ages. For the second PCR, which ran for about 7 to 12 cycles, a sample-barcoded 5' primer and a J-beta primer mix were used. TCRdb recomputed calls from the 5' RACE reads with MiXCR, one row per CDR3 protein. The sample records over a million distinct CDR3 sequences, roughly 43% being singletons. Sequencing was carried out using blood. Receptor source: a woman under 30 in good health.

The V gene is TRBV20-1, the J gene TRBJ2-7; D is possibly TRBD2 (5 bases). Trimming cost V 2 bases and J 0 bases, with 11 bases left between them. Per germline, CDR1 DFQATT and CDR2 SNEGSKA (reference sequence). The CDR3 is 14 residues long. The CDR3 is CSARRARDSYEQYF. As DNA, the CDR3 is TGCAGTGCTAGAAGAGCGAGGGACTCCTACGAGCAGTACTTC.

There are a few counts of this clonotype. CDR3 DNA sequence: TGTGCCAGCTCACGATCTGACGGGAGCTCCTACGAGCAGTACTTC. Encoded protein: CASSRSDGSSYEQYF. This chain joins TRBV18 and TRBJ2-7; perhaps TRBD2 as D (6 bases). Germline V CDR1 and CDR2: KGHSH, LQKENI. The CDR3 length is 15 residues. The germline V and J ends were trimmed by 4 bases and 0 bases, with 13 bases remaining between them.

The chain couples TRBV9 to TRBJ1-6; weak D call: TRBD1 (5 bases). The CDR3 runs 15 residues. The germline V and J ends were trimmed by 5 bases and 0 bases, with 9 bases remaining between them. The germline V gene encodes CDR1 SGDLS and CDR2 YYNGEE. The CDR3 here is CASRDDSSYNSPLHF. In nucleotides, the CDR3 is TGTGCCAGCAGAGACGACAGCTCCTATAATTCACCCCTCCACTTT.

This clonotype was seen only a few times. Written as DNA, the CDR3 is TGTGCCAGCAGCCCCGACAGGATTTCTTCACCCCTCCACTTT. It codes for CASSPDRISSPLHF. The chain couples TRBV28 to TRBJ1-6, with a tentative D call TRBD1 (6 bases). From germline, CDR1 is MDHEN and CDR2 SYDVKM. The CDR3 totals 14 residues. V lost 6 bases to trimming and J lost 9 bases, with 15 bases between them. Filled out from reference TRBV28 and TRBJ1-6, the complete variable domain reads DVKVTQSSRYLVKRTGEKVFLECVQDMDHENMFWYRQDPGLGLRLIYFSYDVKMKEKGDIPEGYSVSREKKERFSLILESASTNQTSMYLCASSPDRISSPLHFGNGTRLTVT.